These 15 T cell receptor beta chains originate from one sample sequenced in a study of control samples from healthy donors and cancer patients. TCRdb's copy holds only in-frame clones and misses some; the assay was immunoSEQ multiplex PCR. Counted here are approximately 110,000 clones, about nine tenths occurring once; the ten biggest clones make up 7.8%. The sequenced sample consisted of blood. The receptor source for this set is a woman aged 18-29 years in good health.

This clone was recorded only once. V and J are TRBV6-4 and TRBJ1-1; 8 bases match TRBD1. Germline V gives CDR1 MRHNA, CDR2 SNTAGT. V trimming: 5 bases; J trimming: 2 bases; junction bases outside the gene matches: 10. The CDR3 is made up of 16 amino acids. The CDR3 here is CASSSRAGQGNTEAFF. DNA of the CDR3: TGTGCCAGCAGTTCACGGGCCGGACAGGGTAACACTGAAGCTTTCTTT.

The rearrangement uses TRBV6-5 and TRBJ2-7, with 10 bases lining up with TRBD2. This CDR3 contains 12 residues. The V and J ends lost 6 bases and 6 bases, in that order; junction bases with no gene match: 2. CDR1 and CDR2 (germline): MNHEY, SVGAGI. The CDR3 DNA sequence: TGTGCCAGCAGGGGACTAGCGCGCGAGCAGTACTTC. Protein product: CASRGLAREQYF.

The chain employs TRBV5-1 and TRBJ2-7; TRBD1 aligns across 10 bases. Germline CDR1 and CDR2: SGHRS and YFSETQ. The CDR3 has 14 residues. V lost 2 bases, J lost 3 bases, and 2 bases stayed unmatched. The CDR3 loop is CASSLDRGLYEQYF. CDR3 nucleotides: TGCGCCAGCAGCTTAGACAGGGGGCTCTACGAGCAGTACTTC.

The genes are TRBV21-1 and TRBJ1-1. TRBV21-1 is a pseudogene segment. CDR3 size: 12 residues. For the CDR3, the DNA is TGTGCCACCAGAATGGGGAACACTGAAGCTTTCTTT. Residues: CATRMGNTEAFF.

Turning to this clone: The junction shows a germline mismatch at one end, possibly a read error. The same CDR3 also results from other DNA sequences found in this sample. The CDR3 nucleotides read TGCGCCAGTAGTCTCCCGAGTCAGCCCCAGCATTTT. Its protein product is CASSLPSQPQHF. J is TRBJ1-5 and V is TRBV19; D gene unclear. The CDR3 consists of 12 residues. Germline-derived CDR1 and CDR2 are LNHDA and SQIVND (reference sequence).

The chain uses TRBV29-1 and TRBJ2-3, with no clear D. V was clipped by 6 bases and J by 6 bases, with 10 bases between them. The CDR3 covers 11 residues. Germline assignment: CDR1 SQVTM and CDR2 ANQGSEA. CDR3 coding DNA: TGCAGCGTGTCGGCCCCCGATACGCAGTATTTT. Protein product: CSVSAPDTQYF.

The rearrangement uses TRBV4-3 and TRBJ1-1; D is perhaps TRBD1 (6 bases). The CDR3 runs to 15 residues. The V and J ends lost 4 bases and 4 bases respectively, with 16 bases between them. Germline-derived CDR1 and CDR2 are LGHNA and YSLEER. The CDR3: CASSPMGAGSTEAFF. CDR3 DNA sequence: TGCGCCAGCAGCCCCATGGGGGCCGGGTCCACTGAAGCTTTCTTT.

This clone was detected only once. This chain joins TRBV15 and TRBJ2-1; the D is unclear. CDR3 length equals 16 residues. Germline V gives CDR1 LNHNV, CDR2 YYDKDF (reference sequence). V lost 1 base and J lost 0, with 10 bases in between. CDR3 nucleotide sequence: TGTGCCACCAGCAGAGTGCCTGGGGACTCCTACAATGAGCAGTTCTTC. This translates into CATSRVPGDSYNEQFF.

The rearrangement links TRBV5-4 to TRBJ2-1; D possibly matches TRBD1 or TRBD2 (5 bases each). Trimming left V 3 bases short and J 4 bases short, with 11 bases between. The CDR3 extends over 14 amino acids. Germline V gene sequence: CDR1 SGHNT, CDR2 YYREEE (reference sequence). CDR3 sequence (DNA): TGTGCCAGCAGCTCATTTGGGGGATACAATGAGCAGTTCTTC. Its protein is CASSSFGGYNEQFF.

This sequence joins TRBV7-2 and TRBJ2-5, with D hard to call. V was clipped by 1 base and J by 1 base, with 7 bases between them. CDR3 size: 14 residues. Germline-derived CDR1 and CDR2 are SGHTA and FQGNSA. The CDR3 DNA follows: TGTGCCAGCAGCTTAGGACGTCGCCAAGAGACCCAGTACTTC. It is translated as CASSLGRRQETQYF.

The chain uses TRBV4-3 and TRBJ2-7, with D possibly matching TRBD1 (6 bases). The CDR3 spans 13 residues. V gave up 2 bases and J gave up 9 bases, with 14 bases separating them. Germline V lookup: CDR1 LGHNA, CDR2 YSLEER. The CDR3 bases are TGCGCCAGCAGCCAATTCCCTGGGGGCGCGCAGTACTTC. Translating it yields CASSQFPGGAQYF.

This sequence joins TRBV5-5 and TRBJ2-1, with 10 bases that match TRBD1. The V gene end was trimmed by 0 bases and the J gene end by 8 bases; junction bases not matched to a gene: 11. The CDR3 totals 17 residues. CDR1 is SGHKS and CDR2 is YYEKEE in the germline V gene (reference sequence). The CDR3 DNA reads as TGTGCCAGCAGCTTGGGGCCCCGGGGACAGGGGCGAGATGAGCAGTTCTTC. Its translation: CASSLGPRGQGRDEQFF. The complete variable domain, with remaining parts taken from reference TRBV5-5 and TRBJ2-1, reads DAGVTQSPTHLIKTRGQQVTLRCSPISGHKSVSWYQQVLGQGPQFIFQYYEKEERGRGNFPDRFSARQFPNYSSELNVNALLLGDSALYLCASSLGPRGQGRDEQFFGPGTRLTVL.

The chain links TRBV7-2 to TRBJ1-1; TRBD1 matches at 9 bases. V trimming: 2 bases; J trimming: 7 bases; junction bases outside the gene matches: 8. This CDR3 spans 15 amino acids. Looked up from germline, CDR1 is SGHTA and CDR2 is FQGNSA. The CDR3 DNA sequence: TGTGCCAGCAGCTTAACAGGGGGCAGTTTTGGTGAAGCTTTCTTT. Translating it yields CASSLTGGSFGEAFF.

This sequence joins TRBV5-1 and TRBJ2-1, with 7 bases lining up with TRBD2. Germline CDR1 is SGHRS and CDR2 is YFSETQ. This CDR3 has 15 residues. Trimming took 4 bases from V and 0 from J; bases not matched to a gene: 4. The CDR3 coding sequence is TGCGCCAGCAGCGCAACTAGCGCCTCCTACAATGAGCAGTTCTTC. Translated, it gives CASSATSASYNEQFF.

This chain joins TRBV18 and TRBJ1-2; a weak D match, TRBD1 (6 bases). The CDR3 has 15 residues. Germline CDR1 and CDR2: KGHSH and LQKENI. Trimming pared 0 bases from V and 6 bases from J, leaving 14 bases between. The chain's CDR3 is CASSPPDRLVHGYTF. The DNA for the CDR3 is TGTGCCAGCTCACCACCGGACAGATTGGTACATGGCTACACCTTC. The variable domain in full, with the rest retrieved from reference TRBV18 and TRBJ1-2, is NAGVMQNPRHLVRRRGQEARLRCSPMKGHSHVYWYRQLPEEGLKFMVYLQKENIIDESGMPKERFSAEFPKEGPSILRIQQVVRGDSAAYFCASSPPDRLVHGYTFGSGTRLTVV.